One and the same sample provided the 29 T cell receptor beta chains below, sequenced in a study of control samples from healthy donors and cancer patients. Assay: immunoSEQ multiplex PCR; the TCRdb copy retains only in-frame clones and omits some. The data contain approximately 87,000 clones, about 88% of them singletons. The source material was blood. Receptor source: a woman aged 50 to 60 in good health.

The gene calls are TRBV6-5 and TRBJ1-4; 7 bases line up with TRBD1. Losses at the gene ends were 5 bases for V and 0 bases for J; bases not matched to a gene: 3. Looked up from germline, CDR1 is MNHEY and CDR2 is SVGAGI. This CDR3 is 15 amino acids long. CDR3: CASSRQGPTNEKLFF. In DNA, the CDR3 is TGTGCCAGCAGTCGACAGGGACCAACTAATGAAAAACTGTTTTTT.

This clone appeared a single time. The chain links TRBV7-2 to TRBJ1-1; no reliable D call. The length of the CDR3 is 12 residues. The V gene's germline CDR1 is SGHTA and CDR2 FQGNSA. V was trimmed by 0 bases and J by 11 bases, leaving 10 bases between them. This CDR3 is CASSLAVGKAFF. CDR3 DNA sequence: TGTGCCAGCAGCTTAGCGGTAGGGAAGGCTTTCTTT.

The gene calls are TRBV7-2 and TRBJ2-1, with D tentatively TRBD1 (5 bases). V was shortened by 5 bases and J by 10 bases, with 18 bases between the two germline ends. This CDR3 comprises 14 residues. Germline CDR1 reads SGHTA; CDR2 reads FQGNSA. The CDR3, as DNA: TGTGCCAGCAGCAATAGCCTCAGGGATGGCGAGCAGTTCTTC. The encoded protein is CASSNSLRDGEQFF.

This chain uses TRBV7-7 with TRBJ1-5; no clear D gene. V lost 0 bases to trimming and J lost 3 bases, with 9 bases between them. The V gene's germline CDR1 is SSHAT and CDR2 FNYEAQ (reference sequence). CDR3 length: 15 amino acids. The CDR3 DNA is TGTGCCAGCAGCTTAGCGCTCGCCTCCAATCAGCCCCAGCATTTT. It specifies CASSLALASNQPQHF.

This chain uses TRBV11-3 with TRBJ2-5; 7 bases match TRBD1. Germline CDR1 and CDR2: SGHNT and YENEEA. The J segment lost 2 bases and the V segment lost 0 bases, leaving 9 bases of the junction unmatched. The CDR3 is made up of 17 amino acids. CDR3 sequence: CASSLDGRQGWQETQYF. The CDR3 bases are TGTGCCAGCAGCTTAGATGGAAGACAGGGATGGCAAGAGACCCAGTACTTC. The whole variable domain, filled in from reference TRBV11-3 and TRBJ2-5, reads EAGVVQSPRYKIIEKKQPVAFWCNPISGHNTLYWYLQNLGQGPELLIRYENEEAVDDSQLPKDRFSAERLKGVDSTLKIQPAELGDSAVYLCASSLDGRQGWQETQYFGPGTRLLVL.

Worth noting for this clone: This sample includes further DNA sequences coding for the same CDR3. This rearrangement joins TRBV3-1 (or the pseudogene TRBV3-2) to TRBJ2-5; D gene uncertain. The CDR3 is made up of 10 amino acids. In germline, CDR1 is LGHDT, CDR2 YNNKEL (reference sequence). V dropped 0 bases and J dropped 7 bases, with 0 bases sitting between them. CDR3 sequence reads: CASSQETQYF. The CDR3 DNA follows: TGTGCCAGCAGCCAAGAGACCCAGTACTTC.

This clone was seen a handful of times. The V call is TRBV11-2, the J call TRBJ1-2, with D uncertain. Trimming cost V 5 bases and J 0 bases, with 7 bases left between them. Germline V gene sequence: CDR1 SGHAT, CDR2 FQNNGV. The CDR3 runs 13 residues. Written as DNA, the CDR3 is TGTGCCAGCAGCCCAAGTGCTAACTATGGCTACACCTTC. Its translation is CASSPSANYGYTF.

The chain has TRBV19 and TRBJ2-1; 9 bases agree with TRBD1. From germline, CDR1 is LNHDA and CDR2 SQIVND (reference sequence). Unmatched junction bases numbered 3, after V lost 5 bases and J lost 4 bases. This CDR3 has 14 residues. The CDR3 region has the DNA TGTGCCAGTAGTCACAGGGGGCTATACAATGAGCAGTTCTTC. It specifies CASSHRGLYNEQFF.

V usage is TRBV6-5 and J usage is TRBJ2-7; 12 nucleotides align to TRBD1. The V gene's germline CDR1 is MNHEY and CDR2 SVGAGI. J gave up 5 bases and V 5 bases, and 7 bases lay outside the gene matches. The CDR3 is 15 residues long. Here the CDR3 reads CASSRTGTGGHEQYF. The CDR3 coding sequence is TGTGCCAGCAGTAGGACCGGGACAGGGGGCCACGAGCAGTACTTC.

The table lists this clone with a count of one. CDR3 DNA: TGCGCCAGCAGCGGCGGCGACAGGGAGGTTGGGAATGAGCAGTTCTTC. It specifies CASSGGDREVGNEQFF. The chain carries TRBV5-1 and TRBJ2-1; D possibly corresponds to TRBD1 (7 bases). Germline V CDR1 and CDR2: SGHRS, YFSETQ. The length of the CDR3 is 16 residues. V was clipped by 4 bases and J by 7 bases, with 21 bases between them.

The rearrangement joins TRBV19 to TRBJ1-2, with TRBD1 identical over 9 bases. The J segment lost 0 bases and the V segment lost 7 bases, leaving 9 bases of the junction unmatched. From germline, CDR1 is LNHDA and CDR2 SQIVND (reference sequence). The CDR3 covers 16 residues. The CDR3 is CASNLGTGKANYGYTF. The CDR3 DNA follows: TGTGCCAGTAACCTCGGGACAGGGAAAGCTAACTATGGCTACACCTTC.

CDR3 nucleotide sequence: TGCGCCAGCAGCTTGGAAGACAGTCGACCCCAAGAGACCCAGTACTTC. Protein: CASSLEDSRPQETQYF. The V and J genes are TRBV5-1 and TRBJ2-5; possibly TRBD1 for D (5 bases). V was cut by 0 bases and J by 1 base, with 13 bases left in between. CDR3 length equals 16 residues. Germline V lookup: CDR1 SGHRS, CDR2 YFSETQ.

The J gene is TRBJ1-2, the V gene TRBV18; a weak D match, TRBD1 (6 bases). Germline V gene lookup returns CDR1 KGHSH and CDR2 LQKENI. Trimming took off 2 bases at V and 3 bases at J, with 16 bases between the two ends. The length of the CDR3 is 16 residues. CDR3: CASSPWSRGDDYGYTF. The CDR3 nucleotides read TGTGCCAGCTCACCATGGTCCAGGGGAGATGACTATGGCTACACCTTC.

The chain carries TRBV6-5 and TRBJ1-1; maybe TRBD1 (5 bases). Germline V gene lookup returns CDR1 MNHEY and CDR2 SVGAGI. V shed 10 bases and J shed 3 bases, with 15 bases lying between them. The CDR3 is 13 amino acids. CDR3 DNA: TGTGCCACGAGTCGGGGGTTGGACACTGAAGCTTTCTTT. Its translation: CATSRGLDTEAFF.

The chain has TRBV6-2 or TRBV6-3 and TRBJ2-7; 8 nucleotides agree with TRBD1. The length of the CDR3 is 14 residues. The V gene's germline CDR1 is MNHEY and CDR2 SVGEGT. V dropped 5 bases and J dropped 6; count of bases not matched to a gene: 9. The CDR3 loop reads CASSLRTGIGEQYF. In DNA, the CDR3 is TGTGCCAGCAGTCTAAGGACAGGGATTGGCGAGCAGTACTTC.

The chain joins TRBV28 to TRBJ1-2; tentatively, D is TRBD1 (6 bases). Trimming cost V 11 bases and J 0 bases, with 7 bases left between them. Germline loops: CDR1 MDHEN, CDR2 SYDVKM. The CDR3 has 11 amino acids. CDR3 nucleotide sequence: TGTGCCGCAGGGGCTAACTATGGCTACACCTTC. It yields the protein CAAGANYGYTF.

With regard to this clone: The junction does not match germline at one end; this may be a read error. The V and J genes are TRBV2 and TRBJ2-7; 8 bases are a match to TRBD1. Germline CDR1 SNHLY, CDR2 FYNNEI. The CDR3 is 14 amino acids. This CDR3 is CASSEATLGQGISF. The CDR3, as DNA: TGTGCCAGCAGTGAAGCCACCTTAGGACAGGGTATTAGCTTC.

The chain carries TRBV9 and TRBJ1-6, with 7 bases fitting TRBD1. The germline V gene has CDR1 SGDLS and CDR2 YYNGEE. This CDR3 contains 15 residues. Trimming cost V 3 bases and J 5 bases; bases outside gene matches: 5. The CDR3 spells CASSAGQPNNSPLHF. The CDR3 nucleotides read TGTGCCAGCAGCGCGGGACAGCCGAATAATTCACCCCTCCACTTT.

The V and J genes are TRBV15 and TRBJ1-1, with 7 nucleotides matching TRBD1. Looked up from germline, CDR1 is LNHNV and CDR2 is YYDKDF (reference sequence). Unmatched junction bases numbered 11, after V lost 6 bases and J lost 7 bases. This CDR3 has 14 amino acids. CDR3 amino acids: CATRSGGGSGEAFF. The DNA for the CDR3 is TGTGCCACCAGATCTGGAGGGGGCTCGGGTGAAGCTTTCTTT.

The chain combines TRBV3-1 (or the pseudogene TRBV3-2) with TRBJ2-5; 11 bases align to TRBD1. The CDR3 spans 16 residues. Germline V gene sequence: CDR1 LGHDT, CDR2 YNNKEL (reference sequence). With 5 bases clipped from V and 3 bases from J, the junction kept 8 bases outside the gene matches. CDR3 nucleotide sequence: TGTGCCAGCAGCTACCCCGGGACAGGGGGAAAAGAGACCCAGTACTTC. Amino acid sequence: CASSYPGTGGKETQYF.

CDR3 DNA sequence: TGTGCCAGCAGTTACAGGACAAACAGTGAAAAACTGTTTTTT. This codes for CASSYRTNSEKLFF. The chain has TRBV6-5 and TRBJ1-4; TRBD1 might be the D (5 bases). The CDR3 covers 14 residues. Trimming left V 2 bases short and J 7 bases short, with 11 bases between. Germline values: CDR1 MNHEY, CDR2 SVGAGI.

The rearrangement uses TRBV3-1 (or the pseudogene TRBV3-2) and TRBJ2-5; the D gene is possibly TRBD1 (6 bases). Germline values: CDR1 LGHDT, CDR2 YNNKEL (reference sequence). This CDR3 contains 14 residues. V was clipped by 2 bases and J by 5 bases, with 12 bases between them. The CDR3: CASSQTGTGETQYF. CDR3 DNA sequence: TGTGCCAGCAGCCAAACAGGGACGGGGGAGACCCAGTACTTC.

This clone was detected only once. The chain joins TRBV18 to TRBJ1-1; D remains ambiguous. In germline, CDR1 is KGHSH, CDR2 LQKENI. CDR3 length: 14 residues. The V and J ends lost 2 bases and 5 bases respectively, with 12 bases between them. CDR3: CASSPTATATEAFF. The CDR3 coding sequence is TGTGCCAGCTCACCAACCGCGACGGCGACTGAAGCTTTCTTT.

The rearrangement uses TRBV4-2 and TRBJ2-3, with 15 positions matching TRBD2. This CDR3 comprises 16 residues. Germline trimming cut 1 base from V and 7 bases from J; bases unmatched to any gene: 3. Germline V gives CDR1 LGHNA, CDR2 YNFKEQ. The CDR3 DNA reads TGTGCCAGCAGCCAAGGGACTAGCGGGGGGGGAAATACGCAGTATTTT. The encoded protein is CASSQGTSGGGNTQYF.

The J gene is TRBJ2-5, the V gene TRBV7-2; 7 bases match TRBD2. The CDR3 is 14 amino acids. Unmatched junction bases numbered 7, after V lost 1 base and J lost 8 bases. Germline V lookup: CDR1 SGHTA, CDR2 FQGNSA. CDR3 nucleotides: TGTGCCAGCAGCTTAGGGGGGGGGATCGTAACCCAGTACTTC. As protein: CASSLGGGIVTQYF.

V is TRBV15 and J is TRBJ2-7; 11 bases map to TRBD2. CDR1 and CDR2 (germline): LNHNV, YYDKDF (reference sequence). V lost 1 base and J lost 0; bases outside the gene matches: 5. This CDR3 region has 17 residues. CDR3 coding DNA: TGTGCCACCAGCAGAGGGGGACTAGCGGCGAGCTCCTACGAGCAGTACTTC. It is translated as CATSRGGLAASSYEQYF.

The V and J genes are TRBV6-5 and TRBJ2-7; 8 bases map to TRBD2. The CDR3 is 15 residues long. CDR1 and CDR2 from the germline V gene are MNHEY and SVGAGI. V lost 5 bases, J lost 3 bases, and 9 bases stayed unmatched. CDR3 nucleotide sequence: TGTGCCAGCAGTCCCGCGGGGGGCCTTCTCTACGAGCAGTACTTC. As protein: CASSPAGGLLYEQYF.

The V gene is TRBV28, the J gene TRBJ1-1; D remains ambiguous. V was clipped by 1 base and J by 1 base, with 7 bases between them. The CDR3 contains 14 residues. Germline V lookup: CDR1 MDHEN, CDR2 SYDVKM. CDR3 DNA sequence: TGTGCCAGCAGTTTATCACAAAAGAACACTGAAGCTTTCTTT. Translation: CASSLSQKNTEAFF.

CDR3 residues: CASSFPPSGGANTGELFF. The CDR3 DNA sequence: TGTGCCAGCAGCTTTCCTCCTAGCGGGGGCGCGAACACCGGGGAGCTGTTTTTT. V gene TRBV7-3 combines with J gene TRBJ2-2; 10 bases are shared with TRBD2. Germline V gene lookup returns CDR1 SGHTA and CDR2 FQGTGA. The V and J ends lost 3 bases and 0 bases, in that order; junction bases with no gene match: 7. The CDR3 spans 18 residues.